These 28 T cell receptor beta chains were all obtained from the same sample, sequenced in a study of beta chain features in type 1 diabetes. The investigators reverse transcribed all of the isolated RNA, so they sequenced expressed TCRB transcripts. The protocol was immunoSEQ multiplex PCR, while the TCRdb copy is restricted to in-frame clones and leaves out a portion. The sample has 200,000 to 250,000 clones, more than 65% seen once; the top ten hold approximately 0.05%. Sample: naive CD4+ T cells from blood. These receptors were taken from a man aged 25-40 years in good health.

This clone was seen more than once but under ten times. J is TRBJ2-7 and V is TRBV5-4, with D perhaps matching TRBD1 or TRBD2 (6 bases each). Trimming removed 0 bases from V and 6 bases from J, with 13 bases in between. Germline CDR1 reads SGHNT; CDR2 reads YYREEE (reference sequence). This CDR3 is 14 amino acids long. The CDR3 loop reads CASSLDTGRREQYF. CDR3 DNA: TGTGCCAGCAGCTTGGATACAGGGAGGCGCGAGCAGTACTTC.

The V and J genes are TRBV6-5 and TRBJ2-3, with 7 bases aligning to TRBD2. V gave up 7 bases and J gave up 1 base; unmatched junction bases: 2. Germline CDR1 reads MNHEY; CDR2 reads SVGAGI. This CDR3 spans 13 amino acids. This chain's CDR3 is CASNRGGTDTQYF. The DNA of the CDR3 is TGTGCCAGCAACCGGGGGGGCACAGATACGCAGTATTTT.

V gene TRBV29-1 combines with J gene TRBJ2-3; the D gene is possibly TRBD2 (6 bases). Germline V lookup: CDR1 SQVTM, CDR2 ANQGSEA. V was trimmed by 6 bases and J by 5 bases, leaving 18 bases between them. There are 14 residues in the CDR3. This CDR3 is CSVLDSGLGDTQYF. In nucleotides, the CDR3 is TGCAGCGTCTTAGACAGCGGGTTGGGAGATACGCAGTATTTT.

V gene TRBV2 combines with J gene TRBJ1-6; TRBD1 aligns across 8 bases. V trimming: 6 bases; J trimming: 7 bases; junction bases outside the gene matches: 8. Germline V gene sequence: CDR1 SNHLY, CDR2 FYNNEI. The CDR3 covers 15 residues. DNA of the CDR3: TGTGCCAGCAGCCTTAGACAGGGGAGAAATTCACCCCTCCACTTT. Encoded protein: CASSLRQGRNSPLHF. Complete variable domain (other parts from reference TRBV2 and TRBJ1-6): EPEVTQTPSHQVTQMGQEVILRCVPISNHLYFYWYRQILGQKVEFLVSFYNNEISEKSEIFDDQFSVERPDGSNFTLKIRSTKLEDSAMYFCASSLRQGRNSPLHFGNGTRLTVT.

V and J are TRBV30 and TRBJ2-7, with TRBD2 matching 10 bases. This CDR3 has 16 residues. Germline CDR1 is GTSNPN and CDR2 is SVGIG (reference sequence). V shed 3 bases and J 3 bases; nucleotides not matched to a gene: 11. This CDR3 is CAWRSSLAGVLYEQYF. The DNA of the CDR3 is TGTGCCTGGAGGTCATCCCTAGCGGGAGTGCTCTACGAGCAGTACTTC.

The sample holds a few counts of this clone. This CDR3 is CSPITLWWMIAKNIQYF. The CDR3 nucleotides read TGCAGCCCGATCACCCTGTGGTGGATGATAGCCAAAAACATTCAGTACTTC. J is TRBJ2-4 and V is TRBV29-1, with D unresolved. With 8 bases removed from V and 0 bases from J, the gap between germline ends came to 23 bases. In germline, CDR1 is SQVTM, CDR2 ANQGSEA. CDR3 length equals 17 residues.

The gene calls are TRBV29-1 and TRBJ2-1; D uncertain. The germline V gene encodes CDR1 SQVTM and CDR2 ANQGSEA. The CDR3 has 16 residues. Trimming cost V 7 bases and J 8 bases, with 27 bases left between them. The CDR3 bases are TGCAGCGCCCCGCGGCGACTCACGCTAAAATCGGATGAGCAGTTCTTC. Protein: CSAPRRLTLKSDEQFF.

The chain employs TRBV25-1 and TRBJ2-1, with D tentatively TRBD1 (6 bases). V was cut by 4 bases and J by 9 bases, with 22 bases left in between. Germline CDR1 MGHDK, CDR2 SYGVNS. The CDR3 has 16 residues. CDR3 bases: TGTGCCAGCAGTGGGTTCCCCGGGACAACTCGCGGTGAGCAGTTCTTC. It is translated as CASSGFPGTTRGEQFF.

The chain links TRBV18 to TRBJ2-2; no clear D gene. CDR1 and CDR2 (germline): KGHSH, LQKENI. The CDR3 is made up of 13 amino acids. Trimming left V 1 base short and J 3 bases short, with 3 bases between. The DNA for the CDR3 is TGTGCCAGCTCACCACAGGACACCGGGGAGCTGTTTTTT. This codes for CASSPQDTGELFF.

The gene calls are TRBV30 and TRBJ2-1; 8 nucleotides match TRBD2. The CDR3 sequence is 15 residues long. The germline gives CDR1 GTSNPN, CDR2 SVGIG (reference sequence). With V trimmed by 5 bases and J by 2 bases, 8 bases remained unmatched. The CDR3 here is CAWAPLAGTYNEQFF. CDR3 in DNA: TGTGCCTGGGCCCCTTTAGCGGGAACCTACAATGAGCAGTTCTTC.

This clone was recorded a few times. The CDR3 region has the DNA TGTGCCAGCAGTTACTCGGGAGCGGGAGGGGATACGCAGTATTTT. Residues: CASSYSGAGGDTQYF. The V and J genes are TRBV6-6 and TRBJ2-3; 10 nucleotides align to TRBD2. The trim removed 0 bases at V and 6 bases at J, leaving 3 bases unmatched. The CDR3 is 15 residues long. Looked up from germline, CDR1 is MNHNY and CDR2 is SVGAGI (reference sequence).

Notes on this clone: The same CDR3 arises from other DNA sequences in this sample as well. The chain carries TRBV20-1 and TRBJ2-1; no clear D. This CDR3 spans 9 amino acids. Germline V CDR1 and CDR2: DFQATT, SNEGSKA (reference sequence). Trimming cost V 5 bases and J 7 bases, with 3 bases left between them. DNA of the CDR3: TGCAGTGCTCGAAATGAGCAGTTCTTC. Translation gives CSARNEQFF.

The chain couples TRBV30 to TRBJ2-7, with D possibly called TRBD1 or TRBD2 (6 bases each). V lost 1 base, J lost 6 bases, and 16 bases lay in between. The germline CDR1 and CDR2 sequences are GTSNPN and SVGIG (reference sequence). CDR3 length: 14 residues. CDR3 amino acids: CAWSEPGALGEQYF. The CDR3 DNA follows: TGTGCCTGGAGTGAGCCGGGGGCTTTAGGCGAGCAGTACTTC.

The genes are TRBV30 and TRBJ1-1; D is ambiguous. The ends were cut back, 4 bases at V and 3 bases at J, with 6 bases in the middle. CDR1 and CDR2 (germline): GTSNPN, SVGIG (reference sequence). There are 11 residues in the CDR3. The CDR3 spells CAWTSDTEAFF. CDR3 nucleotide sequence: TGTGCCTGGACCTCTGACACTGAAGCTTTCTTT.

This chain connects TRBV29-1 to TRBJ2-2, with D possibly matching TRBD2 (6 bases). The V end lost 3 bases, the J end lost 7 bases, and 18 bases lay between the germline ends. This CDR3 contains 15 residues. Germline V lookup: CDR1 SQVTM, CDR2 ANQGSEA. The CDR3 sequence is CSVDGAGRADGELFF. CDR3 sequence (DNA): TGCAGCGTTGATGGGGCCGGGAGAGCAGACGGGGAGCTGTTTTTT.

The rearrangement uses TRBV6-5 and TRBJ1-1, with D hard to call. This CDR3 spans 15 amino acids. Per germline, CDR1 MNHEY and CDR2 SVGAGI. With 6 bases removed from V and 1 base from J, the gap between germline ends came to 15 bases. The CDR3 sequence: CASRDYNSGNTEAFF. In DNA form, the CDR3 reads TGTGCCAGCAGAGACTACAACTCAGGGAACACTGAAGCTTTCTTT.

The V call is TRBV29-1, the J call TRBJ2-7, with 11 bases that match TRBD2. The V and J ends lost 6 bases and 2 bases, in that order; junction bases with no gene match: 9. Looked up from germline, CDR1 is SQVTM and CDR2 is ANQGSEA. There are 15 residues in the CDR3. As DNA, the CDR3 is TGCAGCGTGATCACTAGCGGGAGTAGCCCCTACGAGCAGTACTTC. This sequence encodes CSVITSGSSPYEQYF.

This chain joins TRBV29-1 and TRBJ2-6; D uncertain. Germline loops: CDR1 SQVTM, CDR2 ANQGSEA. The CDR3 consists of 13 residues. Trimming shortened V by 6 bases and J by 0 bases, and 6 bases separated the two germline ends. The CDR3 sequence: CSVRGSGANVLTF. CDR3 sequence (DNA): TGCAGCGTGAGAGGCTCTGGGGCCAACGTCCTGACTTTC.

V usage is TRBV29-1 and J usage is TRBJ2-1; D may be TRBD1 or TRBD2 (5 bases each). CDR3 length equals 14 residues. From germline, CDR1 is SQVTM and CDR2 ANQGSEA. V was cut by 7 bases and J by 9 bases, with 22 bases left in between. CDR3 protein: CSAEGRAERSEQFF. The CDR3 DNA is TGCAGCGCCGAGGGCAGGGCCGAACGGAGTGAGCAGTTCTTC.

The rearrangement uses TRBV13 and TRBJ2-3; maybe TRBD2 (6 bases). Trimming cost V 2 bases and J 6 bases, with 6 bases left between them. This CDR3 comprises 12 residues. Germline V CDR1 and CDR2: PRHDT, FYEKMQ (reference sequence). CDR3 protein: CASSLSGDTQYF. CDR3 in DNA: TGTGCCAGCAGCTTAAGCGGGGATACGCAGTATTTT.

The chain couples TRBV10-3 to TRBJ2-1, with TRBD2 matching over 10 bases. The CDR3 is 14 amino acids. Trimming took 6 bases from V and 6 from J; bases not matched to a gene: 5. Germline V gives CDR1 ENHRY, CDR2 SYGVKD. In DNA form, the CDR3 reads TGTGCCATCAGGGATCTAGCGGGAGCCAATGAGCAGTTCTTC. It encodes CAIRDLAGANEQFF.

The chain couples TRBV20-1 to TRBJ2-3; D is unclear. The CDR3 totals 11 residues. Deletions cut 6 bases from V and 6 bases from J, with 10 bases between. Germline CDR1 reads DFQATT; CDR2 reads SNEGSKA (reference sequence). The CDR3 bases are TGCAGTGCCCCAAGGCCGGATACGCAGTATTTT. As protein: CSAPRPDTQYF.

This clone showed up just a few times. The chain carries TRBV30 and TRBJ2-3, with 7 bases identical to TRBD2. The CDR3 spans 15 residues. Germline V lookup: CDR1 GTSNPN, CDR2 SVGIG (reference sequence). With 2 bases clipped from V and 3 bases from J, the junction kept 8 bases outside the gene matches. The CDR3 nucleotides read TGTGCCTGGAGTCCTCGGCGGGGGACTACAGATACGCAGTATTTT. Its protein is CAWSPRRGTTDTQYF.

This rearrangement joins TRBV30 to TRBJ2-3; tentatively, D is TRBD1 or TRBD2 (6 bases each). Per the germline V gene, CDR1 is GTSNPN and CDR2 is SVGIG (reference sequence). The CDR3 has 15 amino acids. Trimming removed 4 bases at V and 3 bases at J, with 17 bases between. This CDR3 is CAWIRGGTMTDTQYF. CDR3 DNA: TGTGCCTGGATCCGAGGGGGGACAATGACAGATACGCAGTATTTT.

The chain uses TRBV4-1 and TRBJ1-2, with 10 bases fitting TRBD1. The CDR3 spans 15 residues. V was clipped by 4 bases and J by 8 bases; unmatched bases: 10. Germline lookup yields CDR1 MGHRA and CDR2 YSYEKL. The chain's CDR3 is CASSRPGQGMEGYTF. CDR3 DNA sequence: TGCGCCAGCAGCCGCCCGGGACAGGGGATGGAGGGCTACACCTTC.

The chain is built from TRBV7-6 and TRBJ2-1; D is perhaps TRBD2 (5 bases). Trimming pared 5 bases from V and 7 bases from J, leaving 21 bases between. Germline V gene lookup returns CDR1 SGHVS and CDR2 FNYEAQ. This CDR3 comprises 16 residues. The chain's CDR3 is CASSTSRGVTPNEQFF. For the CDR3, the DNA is TGTGCCAGCAGCACTTCCCGGGGTGTTACGCCGAATGAGCAGTTCTTC. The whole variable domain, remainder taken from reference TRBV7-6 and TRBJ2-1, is GAGVSQSPRYKVTKRGQDVALRCDPISGHVSLYWYRQALGQGPEFLTYFNYEAQQDKSGLPNDRFSAERPEGSISTLTIQRTEQRDSAMYRCASSTSRGVTPNEQFFGPGTRLTVL.

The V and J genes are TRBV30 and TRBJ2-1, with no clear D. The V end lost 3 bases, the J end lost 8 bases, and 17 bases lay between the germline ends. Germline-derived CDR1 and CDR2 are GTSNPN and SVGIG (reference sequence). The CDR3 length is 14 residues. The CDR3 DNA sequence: TGTGCCTGGAGCTTTTCTATGGCCGGGCATGAGCAGTTCTTC. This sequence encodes CAWSFSMAGHEQFF.

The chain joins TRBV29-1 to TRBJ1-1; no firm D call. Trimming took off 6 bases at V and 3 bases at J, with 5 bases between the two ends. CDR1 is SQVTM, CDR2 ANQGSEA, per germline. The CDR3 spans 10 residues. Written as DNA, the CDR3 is TGCAGCGTCCAGGACACTGAAGCTTTCTTT. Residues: CSVQDTEAFF. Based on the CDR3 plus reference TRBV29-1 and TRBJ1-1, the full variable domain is SAVISQKPSRDICQRGTSLTIQCQVDSQVTMMFWYRQQPGQSLTLIATANQGSEATYESGFVIDKFPISRPNLTFSTLTVSNMSPEDSSIYLCSVQDTEAFFGQGTRLTVV.